Below are 12 T cell receptor beta chains sequenced from a single sample in a study of chemoradiotherapy in HPV16-positive cancers. Measured with immunoSEQ multiplex PCR; TCRdb has only the in-frame clones, and not every one. The sample lists tens of thousands of clones, about 91% occurring once. The sequencing here drew on blood, taken from a patient who underwent chemoradiotherapy. These receptors were collected from a human donor with HPV-associated anogenital cancer.

The chain is built from TRBV7-3 and TRBJ1-1; no clear D. CDR1 is SGHTA, CDR2 FQGTGA, per germline. V was clipped by 3 bases and J by 4 bases, with 9 bases between them. This CDR3 is 13 amino acids long. The CDR3 DNA reads as TGTGCCAGCAGCTTGGGGTCGGGCACTGAAGCTTTCTTT. This translates into CASSLGSGTEAFF.

The V gene is TRBV10-3, the J gene TRBJ2-7, with 8 bases that match TRBD2. Trimming at V came to 3 bases and at J to 4 bases, leaving 11 bases not matched to a gene. Germline values: CDR1 ENHRY, CDR2 SYGVKD. CDR3 length equals 16 residues. The CDR3 coding sequence is TGTGCCATCAGTGAAGCCCAGCGGGGGTTCGAATACGAGCAGTACTTC. It encodes CAISEAQRGFEYEQYF.

The chain combines TRBV19 with TRBJ2-2; D may match TRBD1 or TRBD2 (6 bases each). CDR3 length: 16 residues. V gave up 9 bases and J gave up 0 bases, with 17 bases separating them. Germline V gives CDR1 LNHDA, CDR2 SQIVND (reference sequence). The CDR3 loop is CASANTGTSNTGELFF. The DNA for the CDR3 is TGTGCCAGCGCCAATACAGGGACTTCGAACACCGGGGAGCTGTTTTTT.

The chain carries TRBV19 and TRBJ1-5; 12 bases line up with TRBD1. The V gene's germline CDR1 is LNHDA and CDR2 SQIVND (reference sequence). Unmatched junction bases numbered 2, after V lost 3 bases and J lost 2 bases. This CDR3 has 16 amino acids. The CDR3 sequence: CASSMGDRGRNQPQHF. The DNA for the CDR3 is TGTGCCAGTAGTATGGGGGACAGGGGGCGCAATCAGCCCCAGCATTTT.

This rearrangement joins TRBV18 to TRBJ2-7, with D hard to call. Trimming took 3 bases from V and 0 from J, leaving 3 bases between them. The CDR3 contains 12 residues. Germline CDR1 reads KGHSH; CDR2 reads LQKENI. The CDR3 coding sequence is TGTGCCAGCTCACCCAGCTCCTACGAGCAGTACTTC. Amino acid sequence: CASSPSSYEQYF.

The chain uses TRBV15 and TRBJ1-1; no firm D call. This CDR3 is 15 amino acids long. V lost 1 base, J lost 8 bases, and 17 bases lay in between. Germline values: CDR1 LNHNV, CDR2 YYDKDF (reference sequence). CDR3 DNA: TGTGCCACCAGCAGAGGCGTCCGACCTGAACTAGAAGCTTTCTTT. Residues: CATSRGVRPELEAFF.

V and J are TRBV15 and TRBJ1-1; TRBD1 might be the D (6 bases). Trimming cost V 3 bases and J 6 bases, with 14 bases left between them. This CDR3 is built from 14 residues. Germline CDR1 reads LNHNV; CDR2 reads YYDKDF (reference sequence). CDR3 amino acids: CATSSPGHRSEAFF. The CDR3 nucleotides read TGTGCCACCAGCAGTCCGGGACACCGTTCTGAAGCTTTCTTT.

The chain couples TRBV7-8 to TRBJ2-1; D is tentatively TRBD1 or TRBD2 (5 bases each). The CDR3 length is 15 residues. The ends were cut back, 4 bases at V and 6 bases at J, with 16 bases in the middle. CDR1 and CDR2 (germline): SGHVS, FQNEAQ. CDR3 sequence (DNA): TGTGCCAGCAGCTCTACAGTTGGGGCGGGCAATGAGCAGTTCTTC. Translating it yields CASSSTVGAGNEQFF.

The chain carries TRBV13 and TRBJ1-1; 8 bases align to TRBD1. Losses at the gene ends were 0 bases for V and 0 bases for J; bases not matched to a gene: 3. CDR1 PRHDT and CDR2 FYEKMQ come from the germline V gene (reference sequence). There are 16 residues in the CDR3. CDR3: CASSLGGTGLNTEAFF. The CDR3, as DNA: TGTGCCAGCAGCTTAGGGGGGACAGGCTTGAACACTGAAGCTTTCTTT.

V and J are TRBV7-6 and TRBJ2-3, with D tentatively TRBD2 (5 bases). V dropped 2 bases and J dropped 5 bases, with 11 bases sitting between them. This CDR3 region has 14 residues. From germline, CDR1 is SGHVS and CDR2 FNYEAQ. The CDR3 sequence is CASSLRFGGDTQYF. As DNA, the CDR3 is TGTGCCAGCAGCTTAAGATTCGGAGGAGATACGCAGTATTTT.

This chain joins TRBV15 and TRBJ1-2; 9 bases match TRBD1. CDR1 and CDR2 from the germline V gene are LNHNV and YYDKDF (reference sequence). There are 15 residues in the CDR3. The V gene end was trimmed by 5 bases and the J gene end by 2 bases; junction bases not matched to a gene: 6. The CDR3, as DNA: TGTGCCACCAGCGGAAACAGGGGGCTCAACTATGGCTACACCTTC. Protein sequence: CATSGNRGLNYGYTF.

This chain connects TRBV18 to TRBJ1-3, with D unresolved. V was clipped by 1 base and J by 8 bases, with 15 bases between them. Germline V gene sequence: CDR1 KGHSH, CDR2 LQKENI. The CDR3 has 15 residues. CDR3 nucleotides: TGTGCCAGCTCACCACAGAACAGTGTAAAAGACACCATATATTTT. This sequence encodes CASSPQNSVKDTIYF. Supplemented by reference TRBV18 and TRBJ1-3, the full variable domain reads NAGVMQNPRHLVRRRGQEARLRCSPMKGHSHVYWYRQLPEEGLKFMVYLQKENIIDESGMPKERFSAEFPKEGPSILRIQQVVRGDSAAYFCASSPQNSVKDTIYFGEGSWLTVV.